Many counts were recorded for the clone carrying this T cell receptor (beta chain). Its antigen remains unknown. These data are taken from a study of T cells in Graves' hyperthyroidism and ophthalmopathy. Turning to the study itself: Peripheral blood draws took place at initial diagnosis, ahead of any treatment. Study findings and constraints: Appearing also in blood were most of the thyroid clonotypes expanded above 0.001.

It was considered stable Graves' hyperthyroidism when ophthalmopathy did not progress within 18 months. The diagnostic basis comprised clinical symptoms, serum thyroxine and TRAb, thyroid ultrasound and orbital computed tomography. Germline CDR1 SGHAT, CDR2 FQNNGV. There are 12 residues in the CDR3. Trimming took 5 bases from V and 6 from J, leaving 9 bases between them. Template material for amplifying TCR beta CDR3 regions consisted of RNA transcripts. The TCR CDR3 was amplified in a first-round RT-PCR using the HTBI primer set. TCRdb reprocessed the multiplex PCR reads via MiXCR and lists one record per CDR3 protein. The sample carries around 520,000 distinct CDR3 sequences, under 15% recorded once.

The chain recombines TRBV11-2 with TRBJ2-3; D might be TRBD2 (5 bases). The TCR comes from a woman aged 18-35 years with Graves' hyperthyroidism. Sequenced: blood. The CDR3 sequence is CASSNPGDTQYF. CDR3 DNA sequence: TGTGCCAGCAGCAATCCGGGGGATACGCAGTATTTT.